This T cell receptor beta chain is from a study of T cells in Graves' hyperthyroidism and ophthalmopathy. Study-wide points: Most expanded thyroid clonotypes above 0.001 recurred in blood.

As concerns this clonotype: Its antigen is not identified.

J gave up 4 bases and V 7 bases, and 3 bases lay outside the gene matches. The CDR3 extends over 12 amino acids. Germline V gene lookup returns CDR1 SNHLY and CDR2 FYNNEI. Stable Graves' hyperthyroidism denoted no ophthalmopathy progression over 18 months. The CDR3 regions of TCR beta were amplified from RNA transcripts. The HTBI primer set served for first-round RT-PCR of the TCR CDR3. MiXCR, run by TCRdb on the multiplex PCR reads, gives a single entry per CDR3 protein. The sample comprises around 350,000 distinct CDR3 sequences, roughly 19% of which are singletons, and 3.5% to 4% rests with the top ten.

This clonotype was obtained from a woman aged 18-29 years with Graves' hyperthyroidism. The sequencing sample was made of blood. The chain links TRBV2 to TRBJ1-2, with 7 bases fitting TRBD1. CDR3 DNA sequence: TGTGCCAGCAAAGGGACAGTCTATGGCTACACCTTC. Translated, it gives CASKGTVYGYTF.